Shown below are 26 T cell receptor beta chains from a single sample sequenced in a study of T cell clones after liver transplantation. Assay: immunoSEQ multiplex PCR; the TCRdb copy retains only in-frame clones and omits some. The sample has about 99,000 clones; about 81% are singletons. Sequences were derived from CD4+ T cells from blood, sampled before liver transplant. Receptors were obtained from a human donor who received a liver transplant.

This clone was seen just once. The chain carries TRBV7-3 and TRBJ2-1; D might be TRBD1 or TRBD2, each matching 5 bases. This CDR3 comprises 13 residues. V was trimmed by 1 base and J by 8 bases, leaving 9 bases between them. The V gene's germline CDR1 is SGHTA and CDR2 FQGTGA. The CDR3 DNA reads as TGTGCCAGCAGCTTAAATCGGGGCTATGAGCAGTTCTTC. Translation: CASSLNRGYEQFF.

V gene TRBV6-1 combines with J gene TRBJ2-5; TRBD2 is a possible D gene (5 bases). The CDR3 totals 13 residues. Trimming took 4 bases from V and 4 from J, leaving 10 bases between them. Per the germline V gene, CDR1 is MNHNS and CDR2 is SASEGT. The CDR3 DNA reads as TGTGCCAGCAGTGTACCTGGAGGAGAGACCCAGTACTTC. The encoded protein is CASSVPGGETQYF.

A single count supports this clone. V gene TRBV7-9 combines with J gene TRBJ2-5; D uncertain. The germline V gene has CDR1 SEHNR and CDR2 FQNEAQ (reference sequence). The V end lost 3 bases, the J end lost 6 bases, and 8 bases lay between the germline ends. CDR3 length: 12 residues. Here the CDR3 reads CASSFAEQTQYF. The CDR3, as DNA: TGTGCCAGCAGCTTTGCGGAGCAGACCCAGTACTTC.

The chain uses TRBV4-3 and TRBJ2-3; 11 positions agree with TRBD2. Germline lookup yields CDR1 LGHNA and CDR2 YSLEER. The CDR3 runs to 15 residues. The trim removed 3 bases at V and 3 bases at J, leaving 2 bases unmatched. CDR3 region: CASSQGLAATDTQYF. The CDR3 DNA follows: TGCGCCAGCAGCCAGGGACTAGCGGCAACAGATACGCAGTATTTT.

This sequence joins TRBV14 and TRBJ2-2, with D possibly being TRBD1 or TRBD2 (5 bases each). This CDR3 comprises 17 residues. V dropped 5 bases and J dropped 1 base, with 17 bases sitting between them. The germline gives CDR1 SGHDN, CDR2 FVKESK. DNA of the CDR3: TGTGCCAGCAGCATTTGGGCCGGGACGGTGAACACCGGGGAGCTGTTTTTT. This gives the protein CASSIWAGTVNTGELFF.

The V gene is TRBV11-3, the J gene TRBJ2-1; D gene unclear. Germline loops: CDR1 SGHNT, CDR2 YENEEA. The CDR3 length is 17 residues. V lost 0 bases, J lost 4 bases, and 16 bases lay in between. CDR3: CASSLEYPAGPYNEQFF. For the CDR3, the DNA is TGTGCCAGCAGCTTAGAATATCCCGCCGGGCCTTACAATGAGCAGTTCTTC.

The chain is built from TRBV27 and TRBJ2-7, with 7 bases matching TRBD1. The germline gives CDR1 MNHEY, CDR2 SMNVEV (reference sequence). The CDR3 runs 14 residues. With V trimmed by 8 bases and J by 4 bases, 11 bases remained unmatched. The CDR3: CASAPGGRLYEQYF. In DNA, the CDR3 is TGTGCCAGCGCCCCAGGGGGTAGACTGTACGAGCAGTACTTC.

The rearrangement joins TRBV11-2 to TRBJ2-5; TRBD2 matches at 12 bases. J lost 4 bases, V lost 1 base, and 1 base had no gene match. The CDR3 has 15 amino acids. Per the germline V gene, CDR1 is SGHAT and CDR2 is FQNNGV. The CDR3 DNA reads TGTGCCAGCAGCTTAGCGGGACTAGCGGGAGAGACCCAGTACTTC. This sequence encodes CASSLAGLAGETQYF. Variable domain in full (rest from reference TRBV11-2 and TRBJ2-5): EAGVAQSPRYKIIEKRQSVAFWCNPISGHATLYWYQQILGQGPKLLIQFQNNGVVDDSQLPKDRFSAERLKGVDSTLKIQPAKLEDSAVYLCASSLAGLAGETQYFGPGTRLLVL.

The rearrangement links TRBV5-1 to TRBJ1-2; tentative D call: TRBD1 (6 bases). Germline V CDR1 and CDR2: SGHRS, YFSETQ. CDR3 length: 13 residues. The ends were cut back, 0 bases at V and 8 bases at J, with 11 bases in the middle. The CDR3 here is CASSLDRAQGYTF. As DNA, the CDR3 is TGCGCCAGCAGCTTGGACAGGGCACAGGGCTACACCTTC.

Written as DNA, the CDR3 is TGTGCCAGCAGCCATACAGCGAACACTGAAGCTTTCTTT. Translation gives CASSHTANTEAFF. The J gene is TRBJ1-1, the V gene TRBV7-2; no clear D gene. Germline values: CDR1 SGHTA, CDR2 FQGNSA. The CDR3 length is 13 residues. The V gene lost 5 bases and the J gene lost 1 base, with 8 bases spanning the gap.

The chain has TRBV19 and TRBJ2-7, with TRBD1 as a possible D gene (6 bases). Trimming stripped 6 bases from V and 0 bases from J, with 12 bases between. This CDR3 has 14 residues. Germline-derived CDR1 and CDR2 are LNHDA and SQIVND (reference sequence). The CDR3 loop reads CASRSQGFSYEQYF. The CDR3 coding sequence is TGTGCCAGTAGGTCACAGGGTTTCTCCTACGAGCAGTACTTC. Drawing the rest from reference TRBV19 and TRBJ2-7, the complete variable domain is DGGITQSPKYLFRKEGQNVTLSCEQNLNHDAMYWYRQDPGQGLRLIYYSQIVNDFQKGDIAEGYSVSREKKESFPLTVTSAQKNPTAFYLCASRSQGFSYEQYFGPGTRLTVT.

The rearrangement uses TRBV28 and TRBJ1-4; tentative D call: TRBD1 (5 bases). Trimming left V 8 bases short and J 6 bases short, with 16 bases between. The CDR3 loop spans 14 amino acids. Per germline, CDR1 MDHEN and CDR2 SYDVKM. CDR3 bases: TGTGCCAGCTCCGGCCCGGGGACCTATGAAAAACTGTTTTTT. This translates into CASSGPGTYEKLFF.

The genes are TRBV2 and TRBJ2-7, with D hard to call. The CDR3 consists of 12 residues. Germline V gene data show CDR1 as SNHLY and CDR2 as FYNNEI. Deletions cut 3 bases from V and 6 bases from J, with 9 bases between. The CDR3 coding sequence is TGTGCCAGCAGTGAGTTTCGTGGCGAGCAGTACTTC. Protein product: CASSEFRGEQYF.

This chain joins TRBV5-4 and TRBJ1-2, with D tentatively TRBD1 (6 bases). V was clipped by 5 bases and J by 4 bases, with 12 bases between them. This CDR3 comprises 13 residues. The germline V gene has CDR1 SGHNT and CDR2 YYREEE (reference sequence). For the CDR3, the DNA is TGTGCCAGCAGTTCCGGACAGATCTATGGCTACACCTTC. Protein: CASSSGQIYGYTF. Together with reference TRBV5-4 and TRBJ1-2, the CDR3 gives the full variable domain: ETGVTQSPTHLIKTRGQQVTLRCSSQSGHNTVSWYQQALGQGPQFIFQYYREEENGRGNFPPRFSGLQFPNYSSELNVNALELDDSALYLCASSSGQIYGYTFGSGTRLTVV.

This rearrangement joins TRBV19 to TRBJ2-4, with D perhaps assigned TRBD1 or TRBD2 (5 bases each). Germline lookup yields CDR1 LNHDA and CDR2 SQIVND (reference sequence). CDR3 length equals 15 residues. V lost 2 bases and J 1 base, leaving 9 bases between the germline ends. The CDR3 region is CASSIREGAKNIQYF. In nucleotides, the CDR3 is TGTGCCAGTAGTATACGAGAGGGGGCCAAAAACATTCAGTACTTC.

The V call is TRBV29-1, the J call TRBJ2-2; 7 nucleotides align to TRBD1. The V segment lost 1 base and the J segment 6 bases; nucleotides outside the gene matches: 8. This CDR3 spans 15 amino acids. CDR1 and CDR2 from the germline V gene are SQVTM and ANQGSEA. DNA for the CDR3: TGCAGCGTTGAAGTCCGATTAAGGGGGCCCGGGGAGCTGTTTTTT. It translates to CSVEVRLRGPGELFF.

The chain employs TRBV27 and TRBJ1-4, with TRBD1 identical over 9 bases. From germline, CDR1 is MNHEY and CDR2 SMNVEV (reference sequence). The CDR3 loop spans 15 amino acids. V gave up 5 bases and J gave up 5 bases; unmatched junction bases: 6. The CDR3 spells CASSRAGTGNEKLFF. The CDR3 DNA reads as TGTGCCAGCAGTAGAGCCGGGACAGGGAATGAAAAACTGTTTTTT.

V gene TRBV15 combines with J gene TRBJ1-5; 9 bases agree with TRBD1. The germline V gene has CDR1 LNHNV and CDR2 YYDKDF (reference sequence). The CDR3 length is 15 residues. V was pared by 3 bases and J by 8 bases, with 8 bases of the junction left unmatched. CDR3 protein: CATSSESRTGEPQHF. DNA for the CDR3: TGTGCCACCAGCAGCGAGAGCAGGACAGGGGAGCCCCAGCATTTT. Drawing the rest from reference TRBV15 and TRBJ1-5, the complete variable domain is DAMVIQNPRYQVTQFGKPVTLSCSQTLNHNVMYWYQQKSSQAPKLLFHYYDKDFNNEADTPDNFQSRRPNTSFCFLDIRSPGLGDTAMYLCATSSESRTGEPQHFGDGTRLSIL.

The V and J genes are TRBV2 and TRBJ2-5; 7 nucleotides agree with TRBD1. J was trimmed by 5 bases and V by 9 bases; bases with no gene match: 9. This CDR3 comprises 13 residues. Germline values: CDR1 SNHLY, CDR2 FYNNEI. The CDR3 DNA follows: TGTGCCAGTGGGACAGTTTTCGATGAGACCCAGTACTTC. This codes for CASGTVFDETQYF. The full variable domain, its missing parts supplied by reference TRBV2 and TRBJ2-5, is EPEVTQTPSHQVTQMGQEVILRCVPISNHLYFYWYRQILGQKVEFLVSFYNNEISEKSEIFDDQFSVERPDGSNFTLKIRSTKLEDSAMYFCASGTVFDETQYFGPGTRLLVL.

The V call is TRBV5-1, the J call TRBJ2-1; 7 nucleotides align to TRBD1. Unmatched junction bases numbered 14, after V lost 4 bases and J lost 7 bases. This CDR3 is 16 amino acids long. The V gene's germline CDR1 is SGHRS and CDR2 YFSETQ. DNA for the CDR3: TGCGCCAGCAGCACGCAGGGGGTGGGTACAGGGAATGAGCAGTTCTTC. It is translated as CASSTQGVGTGNEQFF.

This chain joins TRBV6-4 and TRBJ2-3; D ambiguous. Germline CDR1 reads MRHNA; CDR2 reads SNTAGT. The CDR3 extends over 14 amino acids. Trimming took off 4 bases at V and 0 bases at J, with 8 bases between the two ends. CDR3 protein: CASSVGPSTDTQYF. The CDR3, as DNA: TGTGCCAGCAGTGTCGGACCTAGCACAGATACGCAGTATTTT.

V usage is TRBV9 and J usage is TRBJ1-1; TRBD1 matches at 8 bases. This CDR3 has 15 residues. Per germline, CDR1 SGDLS and CDR2 YYNGEE. V lost 2 bases to trimming and J lost 2 bases; unmatched junction nucleotides: 5. CDR3 in DNA: TGTGCCAGCAGCGTTGGGGACAGGCCCAACACTGAAGCTTTCTTT. Translation: CASSVGDRPNTEAFF.

The chain employs TRBV30 and TRBJ1-4, with 7 bases lining up with TRBD1. With 6 bases clipped from V and 7 bases from J, the junction kept 11 bases outside the gene matches. The germline V gene encodes CDR1 GTSNPN and CDR2 SVGIG (reference sequence). The CDR3 is 14 amino acids. This CDR3 reads CACTQGQGSEKLFF. The DNA for the CDR3 is TGTGCCTGCACACAGGGGCAAGGGTCTGAAAAACTGTTTTTT.

The chain links TRBV5-6 to TRBJ2-5; 8 bases agree with TRBD2. The CDR3 has 16 amino acids. V was clipped by 0 bases and J by 3 bases; unmatched bases: 7. Germline values: CDR1 SGHDT, CDR2 YYEEEE. The CDR3 nucleotides read TGTGCCAGCAGCTTGGGGTCTAGCGGGTGGGAAGAGACCCAGTACTTC. It is translated as CASSLGSSGWEETQYF.

The chain has TRBV5-1 and TRBJ2-2; D tentatively reads TRBD1 or TRBD2 (5 bases each). CDR1 is SGHRS and CDR2 is YFSETQ in the germline V gene. The CDR3 has 15 residues. Trimming took off 7 bases at V and 0 bases at J, with 13 bases between the two ends. As DNA, the CDR3 is TGCGCCAGCGACACGGGGCAGACGAACACCGGGGAGCTGTTTTTT. Protein: CASDTGQTNTGELFF.

The gene calls are TRBV2 and TRBJ1-5; no firm D call. Germline lookup yields CDR1 SNHLY and CDR2 FYNNEI. The CDR3 is 15 amino acids. Trimming took off 6 bases at V and 6 bases at J, with 18 bases between the two ends. CDR3 coding DNA: TGTGCCAGCAGGAGGACGGACTCCCCAAGTCAGCCCCAGCATTTT. Translation: CASRRTDSPSQPQHF.